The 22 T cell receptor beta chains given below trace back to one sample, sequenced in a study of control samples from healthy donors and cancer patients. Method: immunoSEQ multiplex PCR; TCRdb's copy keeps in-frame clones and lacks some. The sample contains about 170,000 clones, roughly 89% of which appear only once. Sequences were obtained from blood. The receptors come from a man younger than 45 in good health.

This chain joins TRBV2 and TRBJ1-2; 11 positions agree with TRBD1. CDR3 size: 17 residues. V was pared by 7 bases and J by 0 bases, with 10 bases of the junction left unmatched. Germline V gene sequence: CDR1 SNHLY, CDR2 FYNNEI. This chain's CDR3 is CASTTLKGQGANYGYTF. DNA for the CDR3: TGTGCCAGCACCACATTAAAGGGACAGGGGGCTAACTATGGCTACACCTTC. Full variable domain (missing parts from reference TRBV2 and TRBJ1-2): EPEVTQTPSHQVTQMGQEVILRCVPISNHLYFYWYRQILGQKVEFLVSFYNNEISEKSEIFDDQFSVERPDGSNFTLKIRSTKLEDSAMYFCASTTLKGQGANYGYTFGSGTRLTVV.

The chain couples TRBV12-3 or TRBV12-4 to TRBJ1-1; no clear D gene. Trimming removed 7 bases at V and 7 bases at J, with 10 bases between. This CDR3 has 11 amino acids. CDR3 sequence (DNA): TGTGCCAGCACCCGAGGAGGTGAAGCTTTCTTT. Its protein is CASTRGGEAFF.

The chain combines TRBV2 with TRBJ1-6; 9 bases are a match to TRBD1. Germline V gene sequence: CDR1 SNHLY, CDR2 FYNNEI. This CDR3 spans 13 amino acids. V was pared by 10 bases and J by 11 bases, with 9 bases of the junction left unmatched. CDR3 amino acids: CAITGQGYTPLHF. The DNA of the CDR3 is TGTGCCATTACGGGACAGGGATATACACCCCTCCACTTT.

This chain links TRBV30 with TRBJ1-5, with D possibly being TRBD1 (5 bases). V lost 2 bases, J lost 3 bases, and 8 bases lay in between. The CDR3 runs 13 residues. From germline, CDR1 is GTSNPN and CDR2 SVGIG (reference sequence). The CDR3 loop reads CAWSTGDNQPQHF. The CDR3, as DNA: TGTGCCTGGAGTACAGGAGACAATCAGCCCCAGCATTTT. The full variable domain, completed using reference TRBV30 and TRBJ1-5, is SQTIHQWPATLVQPVGSPLSLECTVEGTSNPNLYWYRQAAGRGLQLLFYSVGIGQISSEVPQNLSASRPQDRQFILSSKKLLLSDSGFYLCAWSTGDNQPQHFGDGTRLSIL.

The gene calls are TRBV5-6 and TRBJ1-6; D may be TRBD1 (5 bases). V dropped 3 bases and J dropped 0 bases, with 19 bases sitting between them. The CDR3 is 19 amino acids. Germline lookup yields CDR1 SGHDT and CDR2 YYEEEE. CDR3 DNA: TGTGCCAGCAGCTCCATCTCTTGGGACGGTGGCTCCTATAATTCACCCCTCCACTTT. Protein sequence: CASSSISWDGGSYNSPLHF.

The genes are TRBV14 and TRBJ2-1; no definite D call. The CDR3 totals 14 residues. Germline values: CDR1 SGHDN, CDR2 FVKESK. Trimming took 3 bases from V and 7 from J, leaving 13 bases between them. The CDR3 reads CASSHPPAWNEQFF. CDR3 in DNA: TGTGCCAGCAGCCACCCCCCTGCTTGGAATGAGCAGTTCTTC.

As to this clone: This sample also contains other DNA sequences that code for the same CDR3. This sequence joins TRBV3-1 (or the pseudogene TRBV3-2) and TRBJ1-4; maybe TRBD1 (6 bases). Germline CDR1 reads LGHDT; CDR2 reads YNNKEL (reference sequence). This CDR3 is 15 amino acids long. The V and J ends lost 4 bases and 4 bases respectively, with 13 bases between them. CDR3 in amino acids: CASSPRGGGNEKLFF. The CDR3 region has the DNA TGTGCCAGCAGCCCCAGGGGCGGGGGTAATGAAAAACTGTTTTTT.

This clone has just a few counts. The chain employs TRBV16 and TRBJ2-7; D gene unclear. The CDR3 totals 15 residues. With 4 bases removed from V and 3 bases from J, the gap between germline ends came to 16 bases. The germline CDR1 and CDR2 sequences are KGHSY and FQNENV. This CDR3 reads CASSLDGSVFYEQYF. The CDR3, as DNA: TGTGCCAGCAGCCTAGATGGCAGCGTATTCTACGAGCAGTACTTC.

In DNA form, the CDR3 reads TGTGCCAGTAGTATGGGTAGGACACCAAGGAACACTGAAGCTTTCTTT. It codes for CASSMGRTPRNTEAFF. This chain joins TRBV19 and TRBJ1-1; D might be TRBD1 (5 bases). V gave up 3 bases and J gave up 1 base, with 15 bases separating them. Germline lookup yields CDR1 LNHDA and CDR2 SQIVND (reference sequence). The CDR3 covers 16 residues.

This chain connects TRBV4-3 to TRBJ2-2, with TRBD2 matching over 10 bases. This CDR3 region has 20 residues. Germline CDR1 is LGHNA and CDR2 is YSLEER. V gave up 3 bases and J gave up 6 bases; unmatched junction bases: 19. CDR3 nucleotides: TGCGCCAGCAGCCATTTACCGGGACTAGCGTCCGAGGGGGGGGCCGGGGAGCTGTTTTTT. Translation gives CASSHLPGLASEGGAGELFF.

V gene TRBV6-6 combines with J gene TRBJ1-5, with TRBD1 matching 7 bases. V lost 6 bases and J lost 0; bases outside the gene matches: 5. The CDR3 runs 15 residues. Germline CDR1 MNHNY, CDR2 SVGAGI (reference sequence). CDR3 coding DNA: TGTGCCAGCAGAAAGGGGACAGATAGCAATCAGCCCCAGCATTTT. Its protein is CASRKGTDSNQPQHF.

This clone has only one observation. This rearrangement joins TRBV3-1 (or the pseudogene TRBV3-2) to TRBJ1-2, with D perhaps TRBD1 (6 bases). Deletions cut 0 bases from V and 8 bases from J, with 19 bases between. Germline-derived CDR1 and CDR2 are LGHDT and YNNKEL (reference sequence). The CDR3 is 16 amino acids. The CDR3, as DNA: TGTGCCAGCAGCCAAGACGGGGGCGTGTCAGGGAAAGGCTACACCTTC. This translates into CASSQDGGVSGKGYTF.

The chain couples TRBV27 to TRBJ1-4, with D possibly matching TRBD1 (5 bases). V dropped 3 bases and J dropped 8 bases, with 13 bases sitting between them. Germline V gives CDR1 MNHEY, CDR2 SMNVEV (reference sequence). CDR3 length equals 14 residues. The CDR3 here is CASSLVRGPEKLFF. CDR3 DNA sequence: TGTGCCAGCAGTTTGGTTAGGGGCCCAGAAAAACTGTTTTTT.

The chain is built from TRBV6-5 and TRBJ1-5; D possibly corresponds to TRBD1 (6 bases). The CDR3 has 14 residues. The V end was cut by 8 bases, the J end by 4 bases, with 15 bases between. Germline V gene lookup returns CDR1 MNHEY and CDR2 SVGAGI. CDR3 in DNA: TGTGCCAGCGACAGGACAGCGGCTAATCAGCCCCAGCATTTT. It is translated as CASDRTAANQPQHF.

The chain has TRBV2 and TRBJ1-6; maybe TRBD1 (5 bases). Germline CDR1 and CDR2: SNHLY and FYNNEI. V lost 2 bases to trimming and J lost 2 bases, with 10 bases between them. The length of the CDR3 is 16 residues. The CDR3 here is CASSENQGPYNSPLHF. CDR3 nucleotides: TGTGCCAGCAGTGAAAATCAGGGTCCCTATAATTCACCCCTCCACTTT.

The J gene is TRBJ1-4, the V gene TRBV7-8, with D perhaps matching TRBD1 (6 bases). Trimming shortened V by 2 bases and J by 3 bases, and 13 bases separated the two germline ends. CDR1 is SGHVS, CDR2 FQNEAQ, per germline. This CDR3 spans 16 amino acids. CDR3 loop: CASSLNDEGANEKLFF. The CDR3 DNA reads TGTGCCAGCAGCTTAAACGACGAGGGGGCTAATGAAAAACTGTTTTTT. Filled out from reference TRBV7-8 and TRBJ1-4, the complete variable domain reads GAGVSQSPRYKVAKRGQDVALRCDPISGHVSLFWYQQALGQGPEFLTYFQNEAQLDKSGLPSDRFFAERPEGSVSTLKIQRTQQEDSAVYLCASSLNDEGANEKLFFGSGTQLSVL.

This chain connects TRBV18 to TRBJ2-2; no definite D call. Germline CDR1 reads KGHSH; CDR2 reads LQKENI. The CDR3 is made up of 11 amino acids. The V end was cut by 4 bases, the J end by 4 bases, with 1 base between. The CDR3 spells CASSRTGELFF. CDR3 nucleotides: TGTGCCAGCTCACGCACCGGGGAGCTGTTTTTT.

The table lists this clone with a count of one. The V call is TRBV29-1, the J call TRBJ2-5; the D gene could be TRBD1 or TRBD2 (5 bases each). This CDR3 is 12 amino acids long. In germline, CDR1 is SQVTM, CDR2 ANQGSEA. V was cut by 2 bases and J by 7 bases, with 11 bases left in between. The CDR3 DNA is TGCAGCGTTGAAAGGTCGAGGGGGACCCAGTACTTC. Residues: CSVERSRGTQYF.

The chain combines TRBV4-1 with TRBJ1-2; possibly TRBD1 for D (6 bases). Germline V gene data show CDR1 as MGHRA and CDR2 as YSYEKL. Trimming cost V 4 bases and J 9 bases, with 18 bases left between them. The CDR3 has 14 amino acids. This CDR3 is CASSRGARERSYTF. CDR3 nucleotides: TGCGCCAGCAGCCGGGGGGCCCGGGAACGAAGCTACACCTTC.

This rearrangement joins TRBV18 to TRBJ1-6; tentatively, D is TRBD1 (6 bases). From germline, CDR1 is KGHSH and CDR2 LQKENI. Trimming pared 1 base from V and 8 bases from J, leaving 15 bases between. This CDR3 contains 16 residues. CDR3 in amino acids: CASSPLGNREDSPLHF. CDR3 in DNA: TGTGCCAGCTCACCACTGGGAAACAGGGAAGATTCACCCCTCCACTTT.

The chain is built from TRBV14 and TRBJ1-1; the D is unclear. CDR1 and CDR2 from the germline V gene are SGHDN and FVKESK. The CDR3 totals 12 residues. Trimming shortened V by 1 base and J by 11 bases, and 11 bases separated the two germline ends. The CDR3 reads CASSQVPGYAFF. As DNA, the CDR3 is TGTGCCAGCAGCCAAGTTCCCGGGTACGCTTTCTTT. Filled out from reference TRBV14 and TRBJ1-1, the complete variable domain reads EAGVTQFPSHSVIEKGQTVTLRCDPISGHDNLYWYRRVMGKEIKFLLHFVKESKQDESGMPNNRFLAERTGGTYSTLKVQPAELEDSGVYFCASSQVPGYAFFGQGTRLTVV.

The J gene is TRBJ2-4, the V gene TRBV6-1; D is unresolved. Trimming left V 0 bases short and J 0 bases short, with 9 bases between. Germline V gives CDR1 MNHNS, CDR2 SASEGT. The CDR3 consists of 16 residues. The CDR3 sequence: CASSEAPYLAKNIQYF. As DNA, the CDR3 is TGTGCCAGCAGTGAAGCGCCTTACTTAGCCAAAAACATTCAGTACTTC.